A selection of T cell receptor beta chains follows, all from one sample in a study of OX40 agonist ivuxolimab in advanced cancers. Measured with immunoSEQ multiplex PCR; TCRdb has only the in-frame clones, and not every one. The sample shows approximately 92,000 clones, 84% of them seen only once. The sample in question was CD4+ or CD8+ T cells sorted from blood, obtained in a trial of the OX40 agonist ivuxolimab. Source of these receptors: an adult with an advanced solid tumor such as melanoma, head and neck, liver or kidney cancer. The CDR3 runs from the conserved cysteine through the conserved F or W. The D gene is left open where the match is weak. Clone size is stated in some rows and not others, as once, few, many or a class when expanded.

v_gene	d_gene	j_gene	abundance	CDR3aa	CDR3nt
TRBV7-8	TRBD2	TRBJ2-5	-	CASSSGLAGGETQYF	TGTGCCAGCAGCTCAGGACTAGCGGGAGGGGAGACCCAGTACTTC
TRBV2	-	TRBJ1-5	-	CASSPGQSGQPQHF	TGTGCCAGCAGCCCTGGACAGAGCGGTCAGCCCCAGCATTTT
TRBV5-1	TRBD2	TRBJ2-3	-	CASSSLGSGSTDTQYF	TGCGCCAGCAGCTCCCTTGGTAGCGGGAGCACAGATACGCAGTATTTT
TRBV5-1	-	TRBJ1-1	-	CASSFNRGGGMNTEAFF	TGCGCCAGCAGCTTTAATCGGGGTGGTGGGATGAACACTGAAGCTTTCTTT
TRBV11-2	TRBD2	TRBJ2-7	-	CASSLDLTGGAYEQYF	TGTGCCAGCAGCTTAGATCTCACCGGGGGGGCCTACGAGCAGTACTTC
TRBV2	-	TRBJ1-3	-	CASRVGGNTIYF	TGTGCCAGCAGAGTAGGGGGAAACACCATATATTTT
TRBV5-5	-	TRBJ2-7	few	CASSFQGGGYEQYF	TGTGCCAGCAGCTTCCAGGGGGGTGGCTACGAGCAGTACTTC
TRBV7-2	TRBD1	TRBJ2-1	-	CASSPQTGGRYNEQFF	TGTGCCAGCAGCCCACAGACAGGGGGCCGGTACAATGAGCAGTTCTTC
TRBV6-6	-	TRBJ2-7	-	CASREQIYEQYF	TGTGCCAGCAGAGAACAGATCTACGAGCAGTACTTC
TRBV30	TRBD2	TRBJ2-3	-	CAVLAGGYTQYF	TGTGCTGTACTAGCGGGGGGCTATACGCAGTATTTT
TRBV5-4	-	TRBJ2-7	-	CASSLDPDSYEQYF	TGTGCCAGCAGCTTGGATCCGGATTCCTACGAGCAGTACTTC
TRBV5-1	-	TRBJ1-2	few	CASSLAPGGANYGYTF	TGCGCCAGCAGCTTGGCCCCTGGCGGGGCGAACTATGGCTACACCTTC
TRBV7-2	-	TRBJ1-1	-	CASSLNIANTEAFF	TGTGCCAGCAGCTTAAACATAGCGAACACTGAAGCTTTCTTT
TRBV7-9	-	TRBJ1-2	few	CASSLAFKNGYTF	TGTGCCAGCAGCTTAGCGTTCAAGAATGGCTACACCTTC
TRBV6-6	-	TRBJ2-3	-	CASRLAADTQYF	TGTGCCAGCAGACTAGCCGCAGATACGCAGTATTTT
TRBV28	TRBD2	TRBJ2-1	-	CASSPQLGTSGYSYNEQFF	TGTGCCAGCAGTCCACAACTAGGGACTAGCGGCTACTCCTACAATGAGCAGTTCTTC
TRBV4-2	-	TRBJ2-7	-	CASSLAQSSYEQYF	TGTGCCAGCAGCTTGGCTCAGTCATCCTACGAGCAGTACTTC
TRBV9	TRBD2	TRBJ2-1	-	CASSVDSGRAYEQFF	TGTGCCAGCAGCGTAGATAGCGGGAGGGCCTATGAGCAGTTCTTC
TRBV7-9	-	TRBJ1-2	once	CASSLRGSTFRGYTF	TGTGCCAGCAGCTTGCGGGGGTCGACCTTTAGGGGCTACACCTTC
TRBV27	-	TRBJ1-6	-	CASSIGGNFSPLHF	TGTGCCAGCAGTATAGGCGGTAATTTTTCACCCCTCCACTTT
TRBV7-8	-	TRBJ2-3	-	CASTPPQRTDTQYF	TGTGCCAGCACCCCCCCCCAGCGCACAGATACGCAGTATTTT
TRBV10-3	TRBD1	TRBJ2-7	-	CAISESKPGQGSSYEQYF	TGTGCCATCAGTGAGTCGAAGCCCGGACAGGGGTCGTCCTACGAGCAGTACTTC
TRBV4-1	-	TRBJ2-3	once	CASSQEMAAPTQYF	TGCGCCAGCAGCCAAGAGATGGCAGCCCCGACGCAGTATTTT